These 2 T cell receptor beta chains were sequenced from one sample in a study of T cells in Graves' hyperthyroidism and ophthalmopathy. Researchers amplified the TCR beta CDR3 regions from RNA transcripts. With the HTBI primer set, the TCR CDR3 went through a first round of RT-PCR. MiXCR was run by TCRdb on the multiplex PCR reads, yielding one entry per CDR3 protein. The data show under 200,000 distinct CDR3 sequences, around 8.9% seen once. The sample comprised blood. Receptors originate from a woman under 30 with Graves' hyperthyroidism that later progressed to Graves' ophthalmopathy.

This clonotype was seen a few times. The chain carries TRBV3-1 and TRBJ2-3; D is undetermined. The DNA end is more similar to TRBJ1-5, so the J call may be wrong. The CDR3 covers 12 residues. In germline, CDR1 is LGHDT, CDR2 YNNKEL (reference sequence). The CDR3 sequence: CASSPNTDTQHF. The CDR3 coding sequence is TGTGCCAGCAGTCCTAACACAGATACGCAGCATTTT.

This clonotype was seen a few times. This may be a read error: a much more frequent sequence differs by one nucleotide. J is TRBJ1-1 and V is TRBV29-1; weak D call: TRBD1 (5 bases). V lost 7 bases and J lost 5, with 11 bases in between. In germline, CDR1 is SQVTM, CDR2 ANQGSEA. This CDR3 region has 11 residues. Written as DNA, the CDR3 is TGCAGCGCCGGGGGGGAGACTGAAGCTTTCTTT. It encodes CSAGGETEAFF.